The 13 T cell receptor beta chains below come from one sample, sequenced in a study of beta chain features in type 1 diabetes. Study-level results: The study found moderately but significantly shorter TCRB CDR3s in all four CD4+ subsets of Type 1 diabetes patients.

Sequenced material consisted of expressed TCRB transcripts (all of the isolated RNA was reverse transcribed). This table comes from immunoSEQ multiplex PCR, and its TCRdb copy is limited to in-frame clones, with some not included. Counted here are some 140,000 clones, 9% occurring once; the ten biggest clones make up 0.7% to 0.85%. These TCRs' antigens remain unknown. The sequencing sample was made of central memory CD4+ T cells from blood. The receptors derive from a man between 25 and 39 years old with type 1 diabetes.

This clone was observed a handful of times. The V call is TRBV6-1, the J call TRBJ1-4; TRBD1 is a possible D gene (6 bases). This CDR3 has 15 amino acids. V dropped 11 bases and J dropped 3 bases, with 19 bases sitting between them. Germline assignment: CDR1 MNHNS and CDR2 SASEGT. The CDR3 DNA sequence: TGTGCCTCCCAAGGACAGCCGGGCCCTAATGAAAAACTGTTTTTT. Amino acids: CASQGQPGPNEKLFF.

The chain carries TRBV7-3 and TRBJ2-1; D is perhaps TRBD2 (6 bases). The CDR3 runs 14 residues. CDR1 and CDR2 from the germline V gene are SGHTA and FQGTGA. Trimming cost V 4 bases and J 2 bases, with 9 bases left between them. This chain's CDR3 is CASSSGSAYNEQFF. The CDR3 nucleotides are TGTGCCAGCAGCTCCGGGAGTGCCTACAATGAGCAGTTCTTC.

The table lists this clone with a few counts. The chain recombines TRBV5-1 with TRBJ2-3; 8 nucleotides match TRBD2. V gave up 3 bases and J gave up 3 bases; unmatched junction bases: 9. The CDR3 has 16 amino acids. The germline V gene has CDR1 SGHRS and CDR2 YFSETQ. As DNA, the CDR3 is TGCGCCAGCAGCTACACCCGGGGGGGCACGACAGATACGCAGTATTTT. Translated: CASSYTRGGTTDTQYF.

This clone occurred a few times. The gene calls are TRBV4-2 and TRBJ2-4; TRBD1 might be the D (5 bases). Germline values: CDR1 LGHNA, CDR2 YNFKEQ. With 3 bases removed from V and 0 bases from J, the gap between germline ends came to 6 bases. The CDR3 extends over 14 amino acids. The CDR3 bases are TGTGCCAGCAGCCACGACAGAGCCAAAAACATTCAGTACTTC. It codes for CASSHDRAKNIQYF.

V gene TRBV11-2 combines with J gene TRBJ2-5; 7 positions match TRBD2. Germline CDR1 reads SGHAT; CDR2 reads FQNNGV. J was trimmed by 5 bases and V by 6 bases; bases with no gene match: 3. The CDR3 is made up of 12 amino acids. CDR3 in DNA: TGTGCCAGCAGAATAGCGGGCGAGACCCAGTACTTC. Its translation is CASRIAGETQYF.

V and J are TRBV7-6 and TRBJ2-7, with TRBD1 matching 9 bases. Germline loops: CDR1 SGHVS, CDR2 FNYEAQ. There are 13 residues in the CDR3. V lost 5 bases, J lost 4 bases, and 3 bases stayed unmatched. The CDR3 nucleotides read TGTGCCAGCAGCCGAGACAGGGGGTACGAGCAGTACTTC. Its translation is CASSRDRGYEQYF. Drawing the rest from reference TRBV7-6 and TRBJ2-7, the complete variable domain is GAGVSQSPRYKVTKRGQDVALRCDPISGHVSLYWYRQALGQGPEFLTYFNYEAQQDKSGLPNDRFSAERPEGSISTLTIQRTEQRDSAMYRCASSRDRGYEQYFGPGTRLTVT.

This clone occurred a few times. The chain couples TRBV7-2 to TRBJ2-3; 9 bases are a match to TRBD2. The length of the CDR3 is 17 residues. Germline assignment: CDR1 SGHTA and CDR2 FQGNSA. The trim removed 4 bases at V and 4 bases at J, leaving 12 bases unmatched. As DNA, the CDR3 is TGTGCCAGCAGCTCTCTTGGCGTCCTAGCGGGGTCAGATACGCAGTATTTT. Translated, it gives CASSSLGVLAGSDTQYF.

The chain couples TRBV7-8 to TRBJ2-3; D gene unclear. Trimming cost V 0 bases and J 3 bases, with 4 bases left between them. The CDR3 is 13 amino acids. The germline V gene has CDR1 SGHVS and CDR2 FQNEAQ. The CDR3 here is CASSLAPTDTQYF. The CDR3 DNA reads as TGTGCCAGCAGCTTAGCCCCAACAGATACGCAGTATTTT. Filled out from reference TRBV7-8 and TRBJ2-3, the complete variable domain reads GAGVSQSPRYKVAKRGQDVALRCDPISGHVSLFWYQQALGQGPEFLTYFQNEAQLDKSGLPSDRFFAERPEGSVSTLKIQRTQQEDSAVYLCASSLAPTDTQYFGPGTRLTVL.

This chain connects TRBV18 to TRBJ1-5; 10 positions agree with TRBD1. Germline loops: CDR1 KGHSH, CDR2 LQKENI. The CDR3 runs to 15 residues. V was clipped by 2 bases and J by 5 bases; unmatched bases: 3. The CDR3 spells CASSPTGTGDQPQHF. The CDR3 coding sequence is TGTGCCAGCTCACCAACCGGGACAGGGGATCAGCCCCAGCATTTT.

The chain has TRBV25-1 and TRBJ1-2, with 10 positions matching TRBD1. V shed 7 bases and J 5 bases; nucleotides not matched to a gene: 10. The CDR3 is 15 residues long. Germline V gene lookup returns CDR1 MGHDK and CDR2 SYGVNS. The DNA for the CDR3 is TGTGCCAGCAACCCCGGGACAGGGGTCGAGTATGGCTACACCTTC. As protein: CASNPGTGVEYGYTF.

V is TRBV7-2 and J is TRBJ2-5; 16 positions match TRBD2. Germline assignment: CDR1 SGHTA and CDR2 FQGNSA. Trimming at V came to 4 bases and at J to 5 bases, leaving 10 bases not matched to a gene. The CDR3 contains 18 residues. The CDR3 here is CASSSTGTSGGARETQYF. The CDR3 DNA is TGTGCCAGCAGCTCCACCGGGACTAGCGGGGGGGCCCGGGAGACCCAGTACTTC.

The chain is built from TRBV7-8 and TRBJ2-3; tentatively, D is TRBD2 (6 bases). Trimming stripped 6 bases from V and 0 bases from J, with 10 bases between. The CDR3 totals 14 residues. Germline values: CDR1 SGHVS, CDR2 FQNEAQ. The CDR3 is CASSAGTSTDTQYF. CDR3 nucleotide sequence: TGTGCCAGCAGTGCAGGGACTAGCACAGATACGCAGTATTTT.

The genes are TRBV4-3 and TRBJ1-4; possibly TRBD1 for D (6 bases). CDR3 length: 16 residues. Germline V gene data show CDR1 as LGHNA and CDR2 as YSLEER. V was shortened by 6 bases and J by 4 bases, with 18 bases between the two germline ends. As DNA, the CDR3 is TGCGCCAGCAGGTCCGCAGGGGCCAACCGTAATGAAAAACTGTTTTTT. Residues: CASRSAGANRNEKLFF.